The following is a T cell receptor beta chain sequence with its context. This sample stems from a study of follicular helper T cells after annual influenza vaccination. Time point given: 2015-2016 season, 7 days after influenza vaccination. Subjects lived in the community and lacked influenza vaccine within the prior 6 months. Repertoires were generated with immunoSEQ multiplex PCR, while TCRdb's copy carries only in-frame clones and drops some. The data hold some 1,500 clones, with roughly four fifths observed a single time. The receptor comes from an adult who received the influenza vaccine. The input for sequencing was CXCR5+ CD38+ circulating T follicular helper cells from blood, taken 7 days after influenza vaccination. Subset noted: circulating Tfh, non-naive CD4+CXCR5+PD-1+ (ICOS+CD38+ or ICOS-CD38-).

The CDR3 sequence: CASSRDRGKGGNQPQHF. CDR3 nucleotides: TGTGCCAGCAGTCGGGACAGGGGAAAGGGCGGCAATCAGCCCCAGCATTTT. The J gene is TRBJ1-5, the V gene TRBV28, with TRBD1 matching 10 bases. Germline V gene lookup returns CDR1 MDHEN and CDR2 SYDVKM. The CDR3 length is 17 residues. The J segment lost 2 bases and the V segment lost 5 bases, leaving 9 bases of the junction unmatched.